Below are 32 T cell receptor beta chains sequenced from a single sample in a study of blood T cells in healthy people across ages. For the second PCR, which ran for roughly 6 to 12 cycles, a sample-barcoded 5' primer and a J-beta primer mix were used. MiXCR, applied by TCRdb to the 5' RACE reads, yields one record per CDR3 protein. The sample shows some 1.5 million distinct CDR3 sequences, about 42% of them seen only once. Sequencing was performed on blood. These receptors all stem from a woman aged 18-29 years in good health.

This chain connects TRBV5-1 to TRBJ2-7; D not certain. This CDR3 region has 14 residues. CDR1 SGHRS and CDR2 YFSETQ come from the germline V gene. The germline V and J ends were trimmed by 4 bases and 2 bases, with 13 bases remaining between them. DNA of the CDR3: TGCGCCAGCAGCCTCAACACGGTTACCTACGAGCAGTACTTC. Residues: CASSLNTVTYEQYF.

CDR3 nucleotide sequence: TGTGCCAGCAGCTTATTAGGTCGGGGCTCCTACGAGCAGTACTTC. Its protein is CASSLLGRGSYEQYF. The genes are TRBV7-2 and TRBJ2-7; possible D gene TRBD2, 5 bases. The germline V gene has CDR1 SGHTA and CDR2 FQGNSA. This CDR3 region has 15 residues. V lost 2 bases, J lost 0 bases, and 11 bases lay in between.

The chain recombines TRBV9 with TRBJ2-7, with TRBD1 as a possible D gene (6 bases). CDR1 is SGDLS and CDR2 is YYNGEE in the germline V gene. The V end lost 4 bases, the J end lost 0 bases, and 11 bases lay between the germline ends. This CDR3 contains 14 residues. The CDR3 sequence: CASSTGQSSYEQYF. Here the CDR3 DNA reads TGTGCCAGCAGCACCGGACAGAGCTCCTACGAGCAGTACTTC.

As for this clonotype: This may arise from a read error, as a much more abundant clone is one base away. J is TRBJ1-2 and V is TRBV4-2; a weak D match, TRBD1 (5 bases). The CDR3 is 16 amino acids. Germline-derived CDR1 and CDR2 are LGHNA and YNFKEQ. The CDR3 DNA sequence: TGTGCCAGCAGCCAAGAACAGGAGGTTGGGAACTGTGGCTACACCTTC. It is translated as CASSQEQEVGNCGYTF.

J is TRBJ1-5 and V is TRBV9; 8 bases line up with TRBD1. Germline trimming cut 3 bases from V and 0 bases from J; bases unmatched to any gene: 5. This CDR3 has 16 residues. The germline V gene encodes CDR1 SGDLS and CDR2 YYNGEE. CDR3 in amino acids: CASSGGQGDSNQPQHF. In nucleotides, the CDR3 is TGTGCCAGCAGCGGTGGACAGGGCGATAGCAATCAGCCCCAGCATTTT.

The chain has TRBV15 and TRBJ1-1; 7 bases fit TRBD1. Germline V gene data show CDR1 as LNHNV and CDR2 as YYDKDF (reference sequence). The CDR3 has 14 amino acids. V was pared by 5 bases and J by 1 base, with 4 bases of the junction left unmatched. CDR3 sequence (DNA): TGTGCCACCAGCCCAGGGGGTACGAACACTGAAGCTTTCTTT. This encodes CATSPGGTNTEAFF.

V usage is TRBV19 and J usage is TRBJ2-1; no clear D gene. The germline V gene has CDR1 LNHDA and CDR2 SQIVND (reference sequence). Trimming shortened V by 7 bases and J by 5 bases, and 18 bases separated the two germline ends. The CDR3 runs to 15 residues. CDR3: CASTPPGANNNEQFF. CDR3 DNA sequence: TGTGCCAGTACCCCTCCAGGAGCTAATAACAATGAGCAGTTCTTC.

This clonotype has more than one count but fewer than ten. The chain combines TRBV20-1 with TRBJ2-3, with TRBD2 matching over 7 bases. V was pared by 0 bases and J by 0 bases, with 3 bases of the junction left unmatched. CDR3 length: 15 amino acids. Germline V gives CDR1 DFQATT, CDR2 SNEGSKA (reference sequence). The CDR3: CSARDLAESTDTQYF. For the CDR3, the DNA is TGCAGTGCTAGAGATCTAGCGGAGAGCACAGATACGCAGTATTTT.

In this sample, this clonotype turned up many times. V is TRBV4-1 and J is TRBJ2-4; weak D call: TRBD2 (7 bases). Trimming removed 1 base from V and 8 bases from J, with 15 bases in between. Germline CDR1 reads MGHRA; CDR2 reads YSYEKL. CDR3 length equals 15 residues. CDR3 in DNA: TGCGCCAGCAGCCAAGCAGACCGGGGGGCGGACATTCAGTACTTC. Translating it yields CASSQADRGADIQYF.

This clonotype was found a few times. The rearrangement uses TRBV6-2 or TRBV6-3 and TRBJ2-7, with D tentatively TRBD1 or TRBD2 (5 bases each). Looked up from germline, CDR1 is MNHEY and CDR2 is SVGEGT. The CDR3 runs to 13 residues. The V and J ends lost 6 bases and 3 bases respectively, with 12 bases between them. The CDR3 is CASSWGPNYEQYF. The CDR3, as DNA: TGTGCCAGCAGCTGGGGACCGAACTACGAGCAGTACTTC.

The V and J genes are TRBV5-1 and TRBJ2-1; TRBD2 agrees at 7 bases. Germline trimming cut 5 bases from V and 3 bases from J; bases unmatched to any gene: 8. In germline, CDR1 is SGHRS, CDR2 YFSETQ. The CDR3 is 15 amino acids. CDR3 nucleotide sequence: TGCGCCAGCAGACTTCCTGGGACTATCTACAATGAGCAGTTCTTC. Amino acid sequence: CASRLPGTIYNEQFF. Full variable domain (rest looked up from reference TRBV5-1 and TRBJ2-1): KAGVTQTPRYLIKTRGQQVTLSCSPISGHRSVSWYQQTPGQGLQFLFEYFSETQRNKGNFPGRFSGRQFSNSRSEMNVSTLELGDSALYLCASRLPGTIYNEQFFGPGTRLTVL.

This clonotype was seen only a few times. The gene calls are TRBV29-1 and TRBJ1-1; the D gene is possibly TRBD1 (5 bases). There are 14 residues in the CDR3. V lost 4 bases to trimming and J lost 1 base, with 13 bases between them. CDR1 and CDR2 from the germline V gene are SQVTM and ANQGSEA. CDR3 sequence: CSVAGGTENTEAFF. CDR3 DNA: TGCAGCGTTGCGGGCGGGACCGAGAACACTGAAGCTTTCTTT. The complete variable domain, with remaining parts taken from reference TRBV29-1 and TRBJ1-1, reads SAVISQKPSRDICQRGTSLTIQCQVDSQVTMMFWYRQQPGQSLTLIATANQGSEATYESGFVIDKFPISRPNLTFSTLTVSNMSPEDSSIYLCSVAGGTENTEAFFGQGTRLTVV.

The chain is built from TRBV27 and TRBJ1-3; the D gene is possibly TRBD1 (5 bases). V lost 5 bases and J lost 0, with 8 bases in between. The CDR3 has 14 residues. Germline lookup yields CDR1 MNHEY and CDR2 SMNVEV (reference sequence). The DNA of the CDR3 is TGTGCCAGCAGTGCGGACACCTCTGGAAACACCATATATTTT. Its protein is CASSADTSGNTIYF.

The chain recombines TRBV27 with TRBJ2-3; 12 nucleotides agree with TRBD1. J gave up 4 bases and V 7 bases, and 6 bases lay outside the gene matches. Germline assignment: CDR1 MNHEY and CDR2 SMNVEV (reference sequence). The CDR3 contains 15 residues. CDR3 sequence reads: CASTGTGGLADTQYF. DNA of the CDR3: TGTGCCAGCACCGGGACAGGGGGCCTCGCAGATACGCAGTATTTT.

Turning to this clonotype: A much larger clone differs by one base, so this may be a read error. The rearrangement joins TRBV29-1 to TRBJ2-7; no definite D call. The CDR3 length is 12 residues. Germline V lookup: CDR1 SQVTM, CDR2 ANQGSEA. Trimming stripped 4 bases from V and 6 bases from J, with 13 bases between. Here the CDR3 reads CSVGSGRSEQYF. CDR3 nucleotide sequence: TGCAGCGTTGGTTCCGGGCGCTCCGAGCAGTACTTC.

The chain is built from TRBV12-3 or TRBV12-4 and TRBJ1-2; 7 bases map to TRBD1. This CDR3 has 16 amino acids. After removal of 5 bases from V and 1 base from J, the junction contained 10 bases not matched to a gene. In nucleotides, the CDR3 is TGTGCCAGCAGTCCTTACCCCGGGACAGTTAACTATGGCTACACCTTC. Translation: CASSPYPGTVNYGYTF.

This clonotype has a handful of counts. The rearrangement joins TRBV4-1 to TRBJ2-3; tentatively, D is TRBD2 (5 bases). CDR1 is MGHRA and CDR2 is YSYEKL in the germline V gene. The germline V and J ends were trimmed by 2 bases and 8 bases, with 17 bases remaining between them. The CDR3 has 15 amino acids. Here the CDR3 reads CASSQPGRGPGTQYF. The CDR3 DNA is TGCGCCAGCAGCCAACCTGGGAGAGGGCCAGGTACGCAGTATTTT.

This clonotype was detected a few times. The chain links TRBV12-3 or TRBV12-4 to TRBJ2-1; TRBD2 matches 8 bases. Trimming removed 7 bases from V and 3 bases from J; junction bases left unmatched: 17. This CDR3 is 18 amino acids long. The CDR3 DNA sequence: TGTGCCAGCAAGAACCCAGCCGGGCCTAGCGGGTTCTACAATGAGCAGTTCTTC. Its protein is CASKNPAGPSGFYNEQFF.

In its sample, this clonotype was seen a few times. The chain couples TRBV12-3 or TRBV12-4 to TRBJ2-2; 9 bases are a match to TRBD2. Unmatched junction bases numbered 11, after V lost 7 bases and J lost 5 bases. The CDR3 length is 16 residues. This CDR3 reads CASIPGLALRTGELFF. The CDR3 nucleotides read TGTGCCAGCATACCGGGACTAGCATTAAGAACCGGGGAGCTGTTTTTT.

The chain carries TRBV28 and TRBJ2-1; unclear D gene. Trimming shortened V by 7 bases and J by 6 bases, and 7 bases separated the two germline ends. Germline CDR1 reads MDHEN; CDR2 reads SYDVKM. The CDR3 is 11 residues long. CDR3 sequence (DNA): TGTGCCAGCATGCTAGGCAATGAGCAGTTCTTC. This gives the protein CASMLGNEQFF.

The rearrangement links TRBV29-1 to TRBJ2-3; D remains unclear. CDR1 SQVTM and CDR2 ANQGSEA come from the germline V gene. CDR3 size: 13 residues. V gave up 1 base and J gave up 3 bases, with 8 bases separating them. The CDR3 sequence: CSVEAPWTDTQYF. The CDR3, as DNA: TGCAGCGTTGAAGCCCCGTGGACAGATACGCAGTATTTT.

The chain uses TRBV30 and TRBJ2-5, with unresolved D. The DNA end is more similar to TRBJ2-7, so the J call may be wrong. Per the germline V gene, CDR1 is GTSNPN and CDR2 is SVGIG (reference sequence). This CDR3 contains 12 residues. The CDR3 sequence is CAWSASGHEQYF. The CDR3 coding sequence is TGTGCCTGGAGTGCCTCAGGCCACGAGCAGTACTTC.

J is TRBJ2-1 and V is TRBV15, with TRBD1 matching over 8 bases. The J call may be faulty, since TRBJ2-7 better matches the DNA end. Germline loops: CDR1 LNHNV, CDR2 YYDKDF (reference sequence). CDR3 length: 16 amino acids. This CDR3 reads CATSRDLGQEPYEQYF. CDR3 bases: TGTGCCACCAGCAGAGATCTGGGACAGGAGCCCTACGAGCAGTACTTC.

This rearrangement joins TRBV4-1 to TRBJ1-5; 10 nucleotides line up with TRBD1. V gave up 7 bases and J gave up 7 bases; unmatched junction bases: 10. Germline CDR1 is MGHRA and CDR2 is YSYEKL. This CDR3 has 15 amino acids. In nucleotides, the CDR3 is TGCGCCAGCAACTATCGACAGGGGGCAGGACAGCCCCAGCATTTT. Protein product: CASNYRQGAGQPQHF.

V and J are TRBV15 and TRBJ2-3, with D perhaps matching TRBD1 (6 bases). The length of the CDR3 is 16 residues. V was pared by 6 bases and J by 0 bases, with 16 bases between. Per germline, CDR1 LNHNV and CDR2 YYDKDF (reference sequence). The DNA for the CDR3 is TGTGCCACCAGTCCTCAGGGGTATACTAGCACAGATACGCAGTATTTT. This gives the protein CATSPQGYTSTDTQYF. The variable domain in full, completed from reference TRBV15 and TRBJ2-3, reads DAMVIQNPRYQVTQFGKPVTLSCSQTLNHNVMYWYQQKSSQAPKLLFHYYDKDFNNEADTPDNFQSRRPNTSFCFLDIRSPGLGDTAMYLCATSPQGYTSTDTQYFGPGTRLTVL.

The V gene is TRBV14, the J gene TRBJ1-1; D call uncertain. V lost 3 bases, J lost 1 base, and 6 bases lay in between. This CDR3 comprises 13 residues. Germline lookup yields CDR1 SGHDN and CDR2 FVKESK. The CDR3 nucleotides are TGTGCCAGCAGCCAGTACCGGAACACTGAAGCTTTCTTT. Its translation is CASSQYRNTEAFF. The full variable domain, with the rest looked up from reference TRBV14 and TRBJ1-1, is EAGVTQFPSHSVIEKGQTVTLRCDPISGHDNLYWYRRVMGKEIKFLLHFVKESKQDESGMPNNRFLAERTGGTYSTLKVQPAELEDSGVYFCASSQYRNTEAFFGQGTRLTVV.

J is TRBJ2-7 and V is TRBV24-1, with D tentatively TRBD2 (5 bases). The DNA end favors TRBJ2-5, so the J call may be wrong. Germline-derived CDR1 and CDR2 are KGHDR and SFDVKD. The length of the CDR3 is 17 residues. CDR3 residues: CATSDLPARAGQETQYF. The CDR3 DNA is TGTGCCACCAGTGATCTCCCTGCGAGGGCAGGACAAGAGACCCAGTACTTC.

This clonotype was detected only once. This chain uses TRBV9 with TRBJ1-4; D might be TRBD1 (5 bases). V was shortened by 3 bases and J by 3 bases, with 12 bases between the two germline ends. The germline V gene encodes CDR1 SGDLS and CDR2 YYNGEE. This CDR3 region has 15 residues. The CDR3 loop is CASSASWGANEKLFF. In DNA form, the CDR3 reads TGTGCCAGCAGCGCCAGTTGGGGGGCTAATGAAAAACTGTTTTTT.

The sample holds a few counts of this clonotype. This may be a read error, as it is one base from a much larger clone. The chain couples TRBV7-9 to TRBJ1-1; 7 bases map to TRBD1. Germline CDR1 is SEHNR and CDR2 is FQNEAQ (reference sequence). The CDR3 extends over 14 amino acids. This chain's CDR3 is CASRLAGGNTEAFF. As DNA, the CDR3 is TGTGCCAGCAGATTAGCAGGGGGGAACACTGAAGCTTTCTTT.

CDR3 amino acids: CASSPKTDTQYF. For the CDR3, the DNA is TGCGCCAGCAGTCCCAAAACAGATACGCAGTATTTT. The chain couples TRBV5-1 to TRBJ2-3; D remains unclear. Trimming removed 5 bases from V and 3 bases from J, with 7 bases in between. Per the germline V gene, CDR1 is SGHRS and CDR2 is YFSETQ. The CDR3 totals 12 residues.

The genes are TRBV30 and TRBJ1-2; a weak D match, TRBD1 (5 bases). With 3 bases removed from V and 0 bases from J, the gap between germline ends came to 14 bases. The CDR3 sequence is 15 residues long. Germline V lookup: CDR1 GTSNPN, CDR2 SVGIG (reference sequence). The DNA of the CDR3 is TGTGCCTGGAGGGGGTGGGGGAGAGCTAACTATGGCTACACCTTC. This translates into CAWRGWGRANYGYTF.

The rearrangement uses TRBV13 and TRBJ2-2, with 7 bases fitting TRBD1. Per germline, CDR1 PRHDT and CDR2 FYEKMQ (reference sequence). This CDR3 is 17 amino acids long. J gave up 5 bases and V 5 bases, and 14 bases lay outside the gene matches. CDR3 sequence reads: CASSLKPGQQRTGELFF. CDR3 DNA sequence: TGTGCCAGCAGCCTCAAGCCGGGACAGCAAAGAACCGGGGAGCTGTTTTTT.